What follows are 26 T cell receptor beta chains derived from one specimen sequenced in a study of Graves' ophthalmopathy and Graves' hyperthyroidism. Amplification from RNA transcripts yielded the TCR beta CDR3 regions. The library came from an HTBI-primed first-round RT-PCR and a second-round multiplex PCR. A single record per CDR3 protein comes from TCRdb applying MiXCR to the multiplex PCR reads. This sample carries about 240,000 distinct CDR3 sequences, about 47% of them seen once, and the ten largest clones take approximately 51%. Sequencing was done on a sample of peripheral blood. All receptors derive from an adult man with Graves' ophthalmopathy.

The chain uses TRBV14 and TRBJ1-6, with 8 positions matching TRBD1. CDR1 is SGHDN, CDR2 FVKESK, per germline. With V trimmed by 4 bases and J by 6 bases, 8 bases remained unmatched. The CDR3 totals 16 residues. This CDR3 reads CASSLHDRGVNSPLHF. Written as DNA, the CDR3 is TGTGCCAGCAGCCTCCACGACAGGGGAGTTAATTCACCCCTCCACTTT.

The table lists this clonotype with a few counts. This chain joins TRBV2 and TRBJ1-5, with 8 positions matching TRBD1. The CDR3 runs 15 residues. From germline, CDR1 is SNHLY and CDR2 FYNNEI. V trimming: 6 bases; J trimming: 1 base; junction bases outside the gene matches: 5. The CDR3 reads CASRHRGTSNQPQHF. In DNA form, the CDR3 reads TGTGCCAGCAGACACAGGGGGACGAGCAATCAGCCCCAGCATTTT. Full variable domain (remainder filled in from reference TRBV2 and TRBJ1-5): EPEVTQTPSHQVTQMGQEVILRCVPISNHLYFYWYRQILGQKVEFLVSFYNNEISEKSEIFDDQFSVERPDGSNFTLKIRSTKLEDSAMYFCASRHRGTSNQPQHFGDGTRLSIL.

As to this clonotype: A much larger clone lies a single base off, so this may be a read error. The gene calls are TRBV29-1 and TRBJ1-2; weak D call: TRBD1 (5 bases). Germline V gene data show CDR1 as SQVTM and CDR2 as ANQGSEA. This CDR3 is 13 amino acids long. V was trimmed by 7 bases and J by 5 bases, leaving 17 bases between them. The CDR3 is CSATGPTGYGYTF. The CDR3 region has the DNA TGCAGCGCCACAGGCCCGACCGGTTATGGCTACACCTTC.

The chain uses TRBV6-6 and TRBJ2-7, with 7 nucleotides matching TRBD1. The V segment lost 7 bases and the J segment 6 bases; nucleotides outside the gene matches: 6. CDR1 is MNHNY and CDR2 is SVGAGI in the germline V gene (reference sequence). This CDR3 contains 12 residues. CDR3 DNA: TGTGCCAGCACCGGACAGGCCCTCGAGCAGTACTTC. Its translation: CASTGQALEQYF.

A few counts support this clonotype. This chain connects TRBV20-1 to TRBJ2-7; TRBD2 matches 8 bases. The CDR3 length is 14 residues. With V trimmed by 6 bases and J by 5 bases, 12 bases remained unmatched. Germline-derived CDR1 and CDR2 are DFQATT and SNEGSKA (reference sequence). Here the CDR3 DNA reads TGCAGTGCCTCCAGGACTAGCCACGCCAACGAGCAGTACTTC. Translation: CSASRTSHANEQYF.

This clonotype came up once. The chain carries TRBV9 and TRBJ1-1; the D gene is possibly TRBD1 (5 bases). The length of the CDR3 is 15 residues. The germline V gene has CDR1 SGDLS and CDR2 YYNGEE. Trimming stripped 5 bases from V and 4 bases from J, with 18 bases between. The CDR3 DNA is TGTGCCAGCAGTTTAACAAGGCGGGGCGGCACTGAAGCTTTCTTT. This gives the protein CASSLTRRGGTEAFF.

This clonotype occurred a few times. The chain couples TRBV7-3 to TRBJ2-5; D tentatively fits TRBD1 or TRBD2 (5 bases each). The CDR3 runs to 13 residues. Germline V gene data show CDR1 as SGHTA and CDR2 as FQGTGA. V lost 3 bases and J lost 7, with 12 bases in between. The CDR3 DNA reads TGTGCCAGCAGCTTCGCAGGGAGTGGGACCCAGTACTTC. It is translated as CASSFAGSGTQYF.

The rearrangement joins TRBV29-1 to TRBJ2-7, with 9 bases aligning to TRBD1. With V trimmed by 6 bases and J by 5 bases, 11 bases remained unmatched. Germline V CDR1 and CDR2: SQVTM, ANQGSEA. CDR3 size: 14 residues. DNA for the CDR3: TGCAGCGTAAAAGCCGGGACAGGGTCCAACGAGCAGTACTTC. This gives the protein CSVKAGTGSNEQYF.

The chain employs TRBV7-6 and TRBJ2-5, with 7 bases identical to TRBD1. Per the germline V gene, CDR1 is SGHVS and CDR2 is FNYEAQ. The CDR3 is made up of 15 amino acids. Trimming at V came to 3 bases and at J to 5 bases, leaving 9 bases not matched to a gene. The CDR3, as DNA: TGTGCCAGCAGCTTGCAGACAGGGTGGATGGAGACCCAGTACTTC. Its translation: CASSLQTGWMETQYF.

This clonotype was seen only a few times. The chain joins TRBV12-3 or TRBV12-4 to TRBJ1-6; the match to TRBD1 covers 12 bases. V dropped 6 bases and J dropped 10; count of bases not matched to a gene: 4. This CDR3 has 14 amino acids. The CDR3 protein is CASSGTGGVSPLHF. The CDR3 DNA sequence: TGTGCCAGCAGCGGGACAGGGGGCGTATCACCCCTCCACTTT.

The chain uses TRBV24-1 and TRBJ1-3, with unresolved D. Germline V gene sequence: CDR1 KGHDR, CDR2 SFDVKD. The CDR3 consists of 17 residues. Trimming left V 2 bases short and J 2 bases short, with 15 bases between. The CDR3 spells CATSDSGPREPGNTIYF. The CDR3 DNA reads as TGTGCCACCAGTGATTCCGGGCCAAGGGAACCTGGAAACACCATATATTTT.

This chain connects TRBV7-9 to TRBJ2-5, with a tentative D call TRBD1 (6 bases). Germline-derived CDR1 and CDR2 are SEHNR and FQNEAQ (reference sequence). Trimming removed 3 bases at V and 4 bases at J, with 9 bases between. CDR3 length equals 13 residues. The CDR3, as DNA: TGTGCCAGCAGCTTTGACAGGTCAGAGACCCAGTACTTC. It specifies CASSFDRSETQYF.

This clonotype was picked up a small number of times. The chain has TRBV7-2 and TRBJ2-7; no reliable D call. V gave up 3 bases and J gave up 6 bases, with 6 bases separating them. This CDR3 has 11 amino acids. CDR1 and CDR2 (germline): SGHTA, FQGNSA. This chain's CDR3 is CASSFNFEQYF. CDR3 coding DNA: TGTGCCAGCAGCTTTAACTTCGAGCAGTACTTC.

The chain is built from TRBV24-1 and TRBJ2-2, with TRBD2 as a possible D gene (5 bases). CDR3 size: 16 residues. The germline CDR1 and CDR2 sequences are KGHDR and SFDVKD. V lost 6 bases, J lost 5 bases, and 18 bases lay in between. The CDR3 DNA sequence: TGTGCCACCAGTATATCAACTAGACAAATAACCGGGGAGCTGTTTTTT. Amino acid sequence: CATSISTRQITGELFF.

This clonotype came up once. This chain connects TRBV10-3 to TRBJ1-2; D is undetermined. Trimming removed 2 bases from V and 4 bases from J, with 14 bases in between. The CDR3 has 15 residues. Germline CDR1 ENHRY, CDR2 SYGVKD. The chain's CDR3 is CAISESQDWGYGYTF. The CDR3 DNA follows: TGTGCCATCAGTGAGAGCCAGGACTGGGGCTATGGCTACACCTTC.

This clonotype came up a few times. The chain is built from TRBV7-2 and TRBJ2-5, with a weak D call TRBD2 (5 bases). V was trimmed by 1 base and J by 1 base, leaving 10 bases between them. This CDR3 spans 15 amino acids. The germline CDR1 and CDR2 sequences are SGHTA and FQGNSA. The CDR3 nucleotides are TGTGCCAGCAGCTTAGGACGGGGAGCCCAAGAGACCCAGTACTTC. Translating gives CASSLGRGAQETQYF.

This chain uses TRBV5-4 with TRBJ1-6; TRBD1 aligns across 7 bases. CDR3 length equals 17 residues. The junction had 7 bases not matched to a gene; V was cut back by 4 bases and J by 0 bases. Germline CDR1 is SGHNT and CDR2 is YYREEE (reference sequence). CDR3 region: CASSPGQESSYNSPLHF. Written as DNA, the CDR3 is TGTGCCAGCAGCCCCGGACAGGAGAGCTCCTATAATTCACCCCTCCACTTT.

J is TRBJ1-2 and V is TRBV7-2; D not resolved. V was cut by 5 bases and J by 4 bases, with 17 bases left in between. CDR3 size: 15 residues. Germline-derived CDR1 and CDR2 are SGHTA and FQGNSA. CDR3 region: CASSQGGQAVYGYTF. DNA for the CDR3: TGTGCCAGCAGCCAAGGTGGCCAGGCAGTCTATGGCTACACCTTC.

J is TRBJ1-5 and V is TRBV6-2 or TRBV6-3; D gene uncertain. Trimming shortened V by 5 bases and J by 2 bases, and 16 bases separated the two germline ends. The CDR3 is 16 residues long. Germline lookup yields CDR1 MNHEY and CDR2 SVGEGT. CDR3 amino acids: CASSPTSTWGNQPQHF. The CDR3 DNA sequence: TGTGCCAGCAGTCCGACCAGCACTTGGGGCAATCAGCCCCAGCATTTT.

The chain is built from TRBV12-1 and TRBJ1-5. TRBV12-1 is a pseudogene locus. This CDR3 region has 15 residues. The CDR3 protein is CASSPAPRSNQPQHF. The DNA of the CDR3 is TGTGCCAGCAGCCCCGCACCCAGGAGTAATCAGCCCCAGCATTTT.

The chain carries TRBV24-1 and TRBJ1-2; the D gene is possibly TRBD1 (6 bases). The CDR3 length is 13 residues. V lost 2 bases to trimming and J lost 8 bases, with 11 bases between them. The germline gives CDR1 KGHDR, CDR2 SFDVKD. For the CDR3, the DNA is TGTGCCACCAGTGATTCCAGGGGCCGGGGCTACACCTTC. Translation gives CATSDSRGRGYTF.

The chain links TRBV7-2 to TRBJ1-6, with D perhaps matching TRBD1 (6 bases). The length of the CDR3 is 14 residues. V was shortened by 2 bases and J by 11 bases, with 13 bases between the two germline ends. Germline V gene sequence: CDR1 SGHTA, CDR2 FQGNSA. The CDR3 DNA follows: TGTGCCAGCAGCTTAAGGGCCAGGGGACCACCCCTCCACTTT. Translated: CASSLRARGPPLHF.

This clonotype occurred a few times. The rearrangement links TRBV11-2 to TRBJ1-1, with 9 bases matching TRBD1. In germline, CDR1 is SGHAT, CDR2 FQNNGV. Losses at the gene ends were 5 bases for V and 3 bases for J; bases not matched to a gene: 10. The CDR3 runs 16 residues. Here the CDR3 reads CASSRGTGRWDTEAFF. CDR3 sequence (DNA): TGTGCCAGCAGCCGCGGGACAGGGAGATGGGACACTGAAGCTTTCTTT.

V is TRBV25-1 and J is TRBJ1-6; maybe TRBD1 (5 bases). Trimming removed 5 bases at V and 7 bases at J, with 15 bases between. This CDR3 spans 15 amino acids. Germline CDR1 and CDR2: MGHDK and SYGVNS. Here the CDR3 DNA reads TGTGCCAGCAGTTATCCCGGGACGGGGAATTCACCCCTCCACTTT. Its protein product is CASSYPGTGNSPLHF.

V and J are TRBV5-4 and TRBJ2-5; D remains unclear. The V gene's germline CDR1 is SGHNT and CDR2 YYREEE (reference sequence). Trimming shortened V by 4 bases and J by 5 bases, and 12 bases separated the two germline ends. The CDR3 length is 13 residues. The CDR3 DNA follows: TGTGCCAGCAGCCCCCGACCGGAGGAGACCCAGTACTTC. Protein sequence: CASSPRPEETQYF.

The chain joins TRBV7-8 to TRBJ2-5; a weak D match, TRBD1 (6 bases). The V gene's germline CDR1 is SGHVS and CDR2 FQNEAQ. Trimming removed 4 bases from V and 0 bases from J, with 12 bases in between. CDR3 length: 15 amino acids. CDR3 in amino acids: CASSSTGTHQETQYF. The CDR3 DNA reads TGTGCCAGCAGCTCTACCGGGACACACCAAGAGACCCAGTACTTC.